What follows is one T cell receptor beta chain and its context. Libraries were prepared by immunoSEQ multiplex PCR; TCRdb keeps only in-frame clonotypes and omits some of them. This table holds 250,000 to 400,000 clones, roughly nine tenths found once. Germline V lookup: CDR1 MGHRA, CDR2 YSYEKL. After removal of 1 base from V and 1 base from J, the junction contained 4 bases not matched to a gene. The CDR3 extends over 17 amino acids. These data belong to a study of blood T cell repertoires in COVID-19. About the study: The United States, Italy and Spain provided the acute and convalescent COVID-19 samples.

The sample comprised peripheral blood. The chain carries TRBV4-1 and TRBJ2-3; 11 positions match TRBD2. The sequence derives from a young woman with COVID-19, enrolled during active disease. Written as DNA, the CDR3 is TGCGCCAGCAGCCAAGGAAATAGCGGGAGGGGCACAGATACGCAGTATTTT. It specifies CASSQGNSGRGTDTQYF.